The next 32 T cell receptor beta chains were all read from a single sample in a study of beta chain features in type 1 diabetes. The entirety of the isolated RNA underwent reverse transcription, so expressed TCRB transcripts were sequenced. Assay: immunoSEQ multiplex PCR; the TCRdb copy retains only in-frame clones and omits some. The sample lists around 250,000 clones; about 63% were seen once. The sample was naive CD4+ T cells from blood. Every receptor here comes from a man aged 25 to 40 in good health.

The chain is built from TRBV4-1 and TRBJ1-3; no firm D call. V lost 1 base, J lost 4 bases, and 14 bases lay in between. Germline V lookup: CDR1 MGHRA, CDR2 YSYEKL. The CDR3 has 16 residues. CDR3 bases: TGCGCCAGCAGCCAAGTCGGCCTGTTACCCGGAAACACCATATATTTT. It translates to CASSQVGLLPGNTIYF.

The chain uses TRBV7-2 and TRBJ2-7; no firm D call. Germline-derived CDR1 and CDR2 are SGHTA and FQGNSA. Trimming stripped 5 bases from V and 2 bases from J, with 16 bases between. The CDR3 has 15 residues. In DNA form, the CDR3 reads TGTGCCAGCAGCAGATTGGGGTCAGCGACCTACGAGCAGTACTTC. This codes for CASSRLGSATYEQYF.

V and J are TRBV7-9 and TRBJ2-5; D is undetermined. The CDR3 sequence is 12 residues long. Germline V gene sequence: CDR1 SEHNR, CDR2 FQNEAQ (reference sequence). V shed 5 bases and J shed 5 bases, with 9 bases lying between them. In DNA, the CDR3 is TGTGCCAGCAGCATTGCAACGGAGACCCAGTACTTC. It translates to CASSIATETQYF. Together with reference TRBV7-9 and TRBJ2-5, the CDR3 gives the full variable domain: DTGVSQNPRHKITKRGQNVTFRCDPISEHNRLYWYRQTLGQGPEFLTYFQNEAQLEKSRLLSDRFSAERPKGSFSTLEIQRTEQGDSAMYLCASSIATETQYFGPGTRLLVL.

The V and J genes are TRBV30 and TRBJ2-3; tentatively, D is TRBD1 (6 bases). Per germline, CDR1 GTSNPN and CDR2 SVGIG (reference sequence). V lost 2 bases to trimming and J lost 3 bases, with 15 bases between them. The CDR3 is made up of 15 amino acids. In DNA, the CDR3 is TGTGCCTGGAGTCACACAGGGCAAGGAACAGATACGCAGTATTTT. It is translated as CAWSHTGQGTDTQYF.

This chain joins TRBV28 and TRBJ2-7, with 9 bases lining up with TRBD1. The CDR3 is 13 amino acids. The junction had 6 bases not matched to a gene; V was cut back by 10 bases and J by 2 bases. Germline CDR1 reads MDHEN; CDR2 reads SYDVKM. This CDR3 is CATGDRATYEQYF. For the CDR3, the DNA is TGTGCCACCGGGGACAGGGCTACCTACGAGCAGTACTTC.

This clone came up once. The CDR3: CASSNRLGRGETQYF. DNA of the CDR3: TGTGCCAGTAGCAACCGACTGGGTCGGGGGGAGACCCAGTACTTC. The chain combines TRBV19 with TRBJ2-5; perhaps TRBD2 as D (6 bases). Germline V gene sequence: CDR1 LNHDA, CDR2 SQIVND (reference sequence). This CDR3 has 15 residues. V was clipped by 6 bases and J by 5 bases, with 19 bases between them.

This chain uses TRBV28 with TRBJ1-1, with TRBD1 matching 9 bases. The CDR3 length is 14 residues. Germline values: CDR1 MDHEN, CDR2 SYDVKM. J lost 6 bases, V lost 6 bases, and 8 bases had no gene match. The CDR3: CASRVRDREPEAFF. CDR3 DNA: TGTGCCAGCAGAGTCCGGGACAGGGAGCCTGAAGCTTTCTTT.

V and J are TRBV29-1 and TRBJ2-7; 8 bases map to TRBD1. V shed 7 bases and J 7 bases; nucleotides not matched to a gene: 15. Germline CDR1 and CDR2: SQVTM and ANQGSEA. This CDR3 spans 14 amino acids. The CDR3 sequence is CSASDSNTGGEQYF. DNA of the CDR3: TGCAGCGCTTCCGATTCTAATACAGGGGGAGAGCAGTACTTC.

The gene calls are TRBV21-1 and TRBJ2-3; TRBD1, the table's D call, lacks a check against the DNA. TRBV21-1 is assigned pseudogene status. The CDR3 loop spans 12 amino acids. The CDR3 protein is CASNRTADTQYF. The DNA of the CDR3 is TGTGCCAGCAACAGGACGGCAGATACGCAGTATTTT.

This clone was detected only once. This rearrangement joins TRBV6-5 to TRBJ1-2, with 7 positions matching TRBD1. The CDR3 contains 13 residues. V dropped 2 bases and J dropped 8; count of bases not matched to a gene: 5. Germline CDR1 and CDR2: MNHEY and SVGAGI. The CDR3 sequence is CASSYEGALGYTF. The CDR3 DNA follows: TGTGCCAGCAGTTACGAGGGGGCCCTAGGCTACACCTTC.

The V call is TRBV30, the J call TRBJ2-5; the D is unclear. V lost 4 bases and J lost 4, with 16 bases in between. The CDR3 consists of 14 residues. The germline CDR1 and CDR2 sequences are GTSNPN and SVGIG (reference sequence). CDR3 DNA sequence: TGTGCCTGGACTAACAGCCCTCGGTCAGAGACCCAGTACTTC. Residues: CAWTNSPRSETQYF.

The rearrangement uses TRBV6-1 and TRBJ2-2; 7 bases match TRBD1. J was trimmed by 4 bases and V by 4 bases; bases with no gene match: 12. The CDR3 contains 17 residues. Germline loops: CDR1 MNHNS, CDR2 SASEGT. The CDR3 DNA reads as TGTGCCAGCAGTGGACTACAGGGGAGTGGAGGCACCGGGGAGCTGTTTTTT. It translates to CASSGLQGSGGTGELFF.

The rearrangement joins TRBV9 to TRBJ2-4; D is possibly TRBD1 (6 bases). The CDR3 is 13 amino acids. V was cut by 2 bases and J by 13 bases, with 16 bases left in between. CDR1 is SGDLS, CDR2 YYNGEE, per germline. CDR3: CASSVSDRDTQYF. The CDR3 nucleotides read TGTGCCAGCAGCGTTAGCGACCGGGACACACAGTACTTC. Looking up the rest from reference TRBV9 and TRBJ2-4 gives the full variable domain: DSGVTQTPKHLITATGQRVTLRCSPRSGDLSVYWYQQSLDQGLQFLIQYYNGEERAKGNILERFSAQQFPDLHSELNLSSLELGDSALYFCASSVSDRDTQYFGAGTRLSVL.

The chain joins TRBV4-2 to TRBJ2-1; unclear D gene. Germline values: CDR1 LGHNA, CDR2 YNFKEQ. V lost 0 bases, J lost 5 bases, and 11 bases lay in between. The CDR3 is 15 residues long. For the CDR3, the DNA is TGTGCCAGCAGCCAAGATACTGGACGGAACAATGAGCAGTTCTTC. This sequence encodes CASSQDTGRNNEQFF.

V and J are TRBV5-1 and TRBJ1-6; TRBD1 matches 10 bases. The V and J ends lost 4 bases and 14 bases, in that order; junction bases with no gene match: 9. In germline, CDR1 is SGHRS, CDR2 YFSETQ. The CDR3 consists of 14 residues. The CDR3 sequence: CASSPGTGALALHF. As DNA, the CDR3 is TGCGCCAGCAGCCCCGGGACAGGGGCGCTCGCCCTCCACTTT.

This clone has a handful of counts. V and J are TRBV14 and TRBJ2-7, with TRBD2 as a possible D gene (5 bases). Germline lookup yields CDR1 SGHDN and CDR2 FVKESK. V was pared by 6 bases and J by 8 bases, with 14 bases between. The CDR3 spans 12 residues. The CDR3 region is CASSPIGVQQYF. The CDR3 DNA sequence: TGTGCCAGCAGTCCGATCGGGGTGCAGCAGTACTTC.

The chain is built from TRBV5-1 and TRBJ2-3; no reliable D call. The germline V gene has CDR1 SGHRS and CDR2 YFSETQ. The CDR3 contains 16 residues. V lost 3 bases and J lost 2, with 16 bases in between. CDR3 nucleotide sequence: TGCGCCAGCAGCTCTCGTCGCGGCGGAACCACAGATACGCAGTATTTT. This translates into CASSSRRGGTTDTQYF.

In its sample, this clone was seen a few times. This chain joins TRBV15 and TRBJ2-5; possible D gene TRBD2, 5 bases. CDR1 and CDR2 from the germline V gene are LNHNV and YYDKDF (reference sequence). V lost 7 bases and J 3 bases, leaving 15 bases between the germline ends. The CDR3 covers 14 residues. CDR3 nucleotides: TGTGCCACCACGAAGCACGGGGTCGAAGAGACCCAGTACTTC. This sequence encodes CATTKHGVEETQYF.

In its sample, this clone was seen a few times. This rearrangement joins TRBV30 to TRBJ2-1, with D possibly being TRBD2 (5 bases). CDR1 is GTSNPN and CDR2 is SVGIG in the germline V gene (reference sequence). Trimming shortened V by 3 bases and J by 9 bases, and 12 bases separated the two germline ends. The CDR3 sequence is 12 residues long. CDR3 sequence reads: CAWSGERGEQFF. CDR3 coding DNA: TGTGCCTGGAGCGGCGAACGGGGTGAGCAGTTCTTC.

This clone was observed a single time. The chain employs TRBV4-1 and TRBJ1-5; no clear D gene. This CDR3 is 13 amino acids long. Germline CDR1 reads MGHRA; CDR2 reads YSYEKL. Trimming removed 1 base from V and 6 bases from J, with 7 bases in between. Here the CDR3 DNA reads TGCGCCAGCAGCCAAGGTCAACGTCAGCCCCAGCATTTT. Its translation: CASSQGQRQPQHF.

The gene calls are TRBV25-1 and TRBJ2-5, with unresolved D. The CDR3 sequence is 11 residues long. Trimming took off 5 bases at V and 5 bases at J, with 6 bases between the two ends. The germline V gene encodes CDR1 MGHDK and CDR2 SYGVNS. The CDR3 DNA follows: TGTGCCAGCAGTTTGGAGGAGACCCAGTACTTC. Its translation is CASSLEETQYF.

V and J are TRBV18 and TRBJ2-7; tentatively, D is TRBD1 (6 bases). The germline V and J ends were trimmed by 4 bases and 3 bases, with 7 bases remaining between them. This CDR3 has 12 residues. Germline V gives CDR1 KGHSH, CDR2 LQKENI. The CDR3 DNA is TGTGCCAGCTCACAGGACAGCTACGAGCAGTACTTC. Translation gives CASSQDSYEQYF.

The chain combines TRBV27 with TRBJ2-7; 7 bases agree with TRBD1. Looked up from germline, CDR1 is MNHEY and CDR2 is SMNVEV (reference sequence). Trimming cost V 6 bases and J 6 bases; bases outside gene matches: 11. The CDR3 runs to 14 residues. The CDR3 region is CASRTTGAMAEQYF. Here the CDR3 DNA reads TGTGCCAGCAGAACAACAGGGGCGATGGCCGAGCAGTACTTC.

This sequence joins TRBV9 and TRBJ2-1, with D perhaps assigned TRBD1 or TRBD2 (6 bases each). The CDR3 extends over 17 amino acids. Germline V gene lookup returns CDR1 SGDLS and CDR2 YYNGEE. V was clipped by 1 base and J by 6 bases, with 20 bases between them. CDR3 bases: TGTGCCAGCAGCGTACTATCCCTCGTCGGAGGGGGCAATGAGCAGTTCTTC. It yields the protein CASSVLSLVGGGNEQFF.

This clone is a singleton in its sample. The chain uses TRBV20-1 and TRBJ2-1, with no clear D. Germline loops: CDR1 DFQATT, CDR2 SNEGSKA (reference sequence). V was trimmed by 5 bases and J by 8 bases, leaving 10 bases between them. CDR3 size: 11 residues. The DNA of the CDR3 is TGCAGTGCTCGGAGTTCATATGAGCAGTTCTTC. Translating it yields CSARSSYEQFF.

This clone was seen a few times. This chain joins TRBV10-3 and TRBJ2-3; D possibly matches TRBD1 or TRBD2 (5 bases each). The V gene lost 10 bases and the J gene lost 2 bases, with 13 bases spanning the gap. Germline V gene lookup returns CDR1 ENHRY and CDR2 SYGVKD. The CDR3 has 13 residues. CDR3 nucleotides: TGTGCCACCGCAAACGGGACCACAGATACGCAGTATTTT. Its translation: CATANGTTDTQYF.

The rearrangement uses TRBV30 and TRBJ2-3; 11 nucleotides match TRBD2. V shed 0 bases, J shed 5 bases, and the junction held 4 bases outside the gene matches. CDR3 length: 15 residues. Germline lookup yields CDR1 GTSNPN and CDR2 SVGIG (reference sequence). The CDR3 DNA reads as TGTGCCTGGAGTGTACTAGCGGGGGCGAGAGATACGCAGTATTTT. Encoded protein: CAWSVLAGARDTQYF. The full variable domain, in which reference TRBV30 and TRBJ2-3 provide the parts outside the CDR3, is SQTIHQWPATLVQPVGSPLSLECTVEGTSNPNLYWYRQAAGRGLQLLFYSVGIGQISSEVPQNLSASRPQDRQFILSSKKLLLSDSGFYLCAWSVLAGARDTQYFGPGTRLTVL.

In nucleotides, the CDR3 is TGTGCCTGGAGTCCCTCAGTGGGTGGCTACACCTTC. Its translation: CAWSPSVGGYTF. The J gene is TRBJ1-2, the V gene TRBV30; no firm D call. Germline V gene sequence: CDR1 GTSNPN, CDR2 SVGIG (reference sequence). Trimming took off 2 bases at V and 7 bases at J, with 11 bases between the two ends. The length of the CDR3 is 12 residues.

The CDR3: CAWRLDGNSPLHF. The CDR3 region has the DNA TGTGCCTGGCGGTTAGACGGTAATTCACCCCTCCACTTT. V is TRBV30 and J is TRBJ1-6; D call uncertain. CDR1 is GTSNPN, CDR2 SVGIG, per germline (reference sequence). There are 13 residues in the CDR3. Between the trimmed V and J ends, which lost 5 bases and 6 bases, there was a span of 11 bases.

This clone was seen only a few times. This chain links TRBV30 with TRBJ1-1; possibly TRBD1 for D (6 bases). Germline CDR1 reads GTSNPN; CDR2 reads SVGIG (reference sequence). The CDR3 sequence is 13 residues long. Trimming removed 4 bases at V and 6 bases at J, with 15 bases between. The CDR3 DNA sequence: TGTGCCTGGACCTTCCACAGGGTCGCTGAAGCTTTCTTT. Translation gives CAWTFHRVAEAFF.

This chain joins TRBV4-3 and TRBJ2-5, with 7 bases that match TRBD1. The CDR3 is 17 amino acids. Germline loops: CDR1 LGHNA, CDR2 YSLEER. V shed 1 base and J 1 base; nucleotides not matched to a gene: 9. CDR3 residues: CASSQGTRQGFQETQYF. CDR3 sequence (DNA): TGCGCCAGCAGCCAAGGTACACGACAGGGATTCCAAGAGACCCAGTACTTC.

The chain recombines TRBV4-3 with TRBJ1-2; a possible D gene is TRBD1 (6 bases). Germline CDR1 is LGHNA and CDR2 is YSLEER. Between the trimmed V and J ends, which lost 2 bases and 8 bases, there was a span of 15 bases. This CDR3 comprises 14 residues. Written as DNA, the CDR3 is TGCGCCAGCAGCCAAACCACAGGGACGGGAGGCTACACCTTC. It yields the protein CASSQTTGTGGYTF.